This entry lists 5 T cell receptor beta chains sequenced from one sample in a study of CD8+ T cells in alopecia areata. Extracted RNA was reverse transcribed, and the resulting cDNA served as sequencing template. The assay was immunoSEQ multiplex PCR, and TCRdb's table has in-frame clones only and misses some. Among approximately 65,000 clones listed, under 55% were seen once. This specimen was CD8+ T cells sorted from blood, taken at week 0. Receptor source: a human donor with alopecia areata.

This clone was counted only a few times. The rearrangement links TRBV29-1 to TRBJ2-7; 10 nucleotides align to TRBD1. The CDR3 is 14 amino acids. Trimming cost V 6 bases and J 0 bases; bases outside gene matches: 5. CDR1 and CDR2 from the germline V gene are SQVTM and ANQGSEA. This chain's CDR3 is CSVTGTGVSYEQYF. For the CDR3, the DNA is TGCAGCGTGACCGGGACAGGGGTCTCCTACGAGCAGTACTTC.

V gene TRBV29-1 combines with J gene TRBJ2-7; 8 bases align to TRBD1. There are 18 residues in the CDR3. The germline V gene encodes CDR1 SQVTM and CDR2 ANQGSEA. V was pared by 5 bases and J by 4 bases, with 22 bases of the junction left unmatched. The CDR3 sequence: CSVYHELDRGSGGYEQYF. In DNA, the CDR3 is TGCAGCGTTTACCATGAGCTAGACAGGGGTAGTGGTGGGTACGAGCAGTACTTC.

This clone was picked up a small number of times. This chain joins TRBV27 and TRBJ1-1; 8 bases are shared with TRBD1. CDR1 and CDR2 from the germline V gene are MNHEY and SMNVEV (reference sequence). With V trimmed by 4 bases and J by 6 bases, 7 bases remained unmatched. The CDR3 spans 14 residues. The CDR3 loop reads CASSSRGQRSEAFF. The CDR3 DNA is TGTGCCAGCAGTTCCAGGGGGCAACGATCTGAAGCTTTCTTT.

There are a few counts of this clone. The chain uses TRBV9 and TRBJ1-5; the D gene is possibly TRBD1 (5 bases). CDR1 is SGDLS, CDR2 YYNGEE, per germline. The CDR3 consists of 13 residues. Trimming took 3 bases from V and 5 from J, leaving 9 bases between them. The chain's CDR3 is CASSGGGYQPQHF. The DNA of the CDR3 is TGTGCCAGCAGCGGCGGGGGTTATCAGCCCCAGCATTTT.

The sample holds a few counts of this clone. V is TRBV6-6 and J is TRBJ1-2; TRBD1 matches at 11 bases. Germline V gives CDR1 MNHNY, CDR2 SVGAGI (reference sequence). V shed 0 bases, J shed 4 bases, and the junction held 4 bases outside the gene matches. The CDR3 runs to 16 residues. This CDR3 is CASSYSRTGGAYGYTF. As DNA, the CDR3 is TGTGCCAGCAGTTACTCGAGGACAGGGGGCGCCTATGGCTACACCTTC.